The 18 T cell receptor beta chains reported below all come from one sample, sequenced in a study of blood T cells in healthy people across ages. Sample-barcoded 5' priming and a J-beta primer mix drove a second PCR of roughly 6 to 12 cycles. Each CDR3 protein gets one entry after TCRdb re-called the 5' RACE reads with MiXCR. Of 780,000 or so distinct CDR3 sequences in the sample, roughly 25% are singletons; the top ten hold under 4.5%. These data were also filed under a second study, of T cells of mothers and their children.

The material sequenced was blood. The origin of the receptors is a boy younger than 18 in good health.

V usage is TRBV2 and J usage is TRBJ1-4, with a possible D match to TRBD1 (5 bases). The V end lost 2 bases, the J end lost 7 bases, and 14 bases lay between the germline ends. This CDR3 has 15 residues. The germline CDR1 and CDR2 sequences are SNHLY and FYNNEI. The CDR3 DNA reads TGTGCCAGCAGTGAATGGGGACTGCCGGGTGAAAAACTGTTTTTT. Protein product: CASSEWGLPGEKLFF.

V and J are TRBV15 and TRBJ2-5; TRBD2 aligns across 7 bases. The J call may be mistaken, given a closer DNA end match to TRBJ2-7. Germline V gene lookup returns CDR1 LNHNV and CDR2 YYDKDF (reference sequence). CDR3 length: 14 amino acids. CDR3 sequence reads: CATSRAGESYEQYF. DNA of the CDR3: TGTGCCACCAGCAGGGCGGGGGAATCTTACGAGCAGTACTTC.

The rearrangement links TRBV11-2 to TRBJ2-3; the D call may be TRBD1 or TRBD2 (6 bases each). Trimming left V 3 bases short and J 1 base short, with 11 bases between. Germline CDR1 SGHAT, CDR2 FQNNGV. CDR3 length equals 15 residues. CDR3 amino acids: CASSFTRGGTDTQYF. CDR3 coding DNA: TGTGCCAGCAGCTTCACGAGGGGGGGCACAGATACGCAGTATTTT.

Ten or more counts support this clonotype. The CDR3 DNA reads as TGTGCCAGCAGCCAAGAGTTGGGACAGTCTTCCTACGAGCAGTACTTC. Protein product: CASSQELGQSSYEQYF. The chain links TRBV4-2 to TRBJ2-7, with 7 bases aligning to TRBD1. The CDR3 runs to 16 residues. J was trimmed by 1 base and V by 0 bases; bases with no gene match: 6. The germline gives CDR1 LGHNA, CDR2 YNFKEQ.

This clonotype has just a few counts. The chain couples TRBV20-1 to TRBJ1-2; TRBD1 matches at 11 bases. Germline V gives CDR1 DFQATT, CDR2 SNEGSKA (reference sequence). Losses at the gene ends were 8 bases for V and 4 bases for J; bases not matched to a gene: 9. The CDR3 length is 14 residues. The CDR3 here is CSTPRTGGGYGYTF. The DNA of the CDR3 is TGCAGTACTCCTAGGACAGGGGGCGGCTATGGCTACACCTTC.

The chain links TRBV6-1 to TRBJ2-7, with a possible D match to TRBD2 (6 bases). V was clipped by 8 bases and J by 0 bases, with 20 bases between them. This CDR3 spans 16 amino acids. The germline gives CDR1 MNHNS, CDR2 SASEGT. The CDR3 nucleotides are TGTGCCAGCGGGAGGTACGGACGGTCCCCCTCCTACGAGCAGTACTTC. It codes for CASGRYGRSPSYEQYF.

This chain links TRBV6-2 or TRBV6-3 with TRBJ2-5, with D tentatively TRBD2 (6 bases). The J call may be in error: the DNA end matches TRBJ2-7 better. The CDR3 length is 13 residues. Germline CDR1 is MNHEY and CDR2 is SVGEGT. The CDR3 protein is CASRDGSRYEQYF. The CDR3 DNA reads TGTGCCAGCAGGGACGGGAGCCGGTACGAGCAGTACTTC.

Comments on this clonotype: Its ends do not fully match the called genes, so a read error is possible. The rearrangement joins TRBV5-1 to TRBJ2-3; D possibly uses TRBD1 or TRBD2 (5 bases each). The CDR3 runs to 16 residues. The germline CDR1 and CDR2 sequences are SGHRS and YFSETQ. CDR3 bases: TGCGCCAGCAGCTTGATCTTCTCAGGGAGCACAGGTACGCAGTATTTT. As protein: CASSLIFSGSTGTQYF.

The rearrangement links TRBV12-5 to TRBJ1-1; D call uncertain. This CDR3 spans 12 amino acids. The V end lost 7 bases, the J end lost 6 bases, and 12 bases lay between the germline ends. Germline V CDR1 and CDR2: LGHNT, FRNRAP. CDR3 region: CASAARTSEAFF. Here the CDR3 DNA reads TGTGCTAGTGCCGCCCGGACCTCTGAAGCTTTCTTT.

The genes are TRBV6-5 and TRBJ2-3; tentative D call: TRBD1 (5 bases). Looked up from germline, CDR1 is MNHEY and CDR2 is SVGAGI. Trimming took 0 bases from V and 1 from J, leaving 11 bases between them. This CDR3 is 16 amino acids long. In nucleotides, the CDR3 is TGTGCCAGCAGTTACTCCAGGGTTAGTGGCACAGATACGCAGTATTTT. Its translation is CASSYSRVSGTDTQYF.

Only a few counts were recorded for this clonotype. V is TRBV6-1 and J is TRBJ2-5, with 8 positions matching TRBD2. V was pared by 2 bases and J by 5 bases, with 4 bases of the junction left unmatched. This CDR3 has 14 residues. Germline CDR1 is MNHNS and CDR2 is SASEGT. The CDR3 loop reads CASSESSGWETQYF. For the CDR3, the DNA is TGTGCCAGCAGTGAATCTAGCGGGTGGGAGACCCAGTACTTC.

The V call is TRBV5-1, the J call TRBJ2-5; D gene ambiguous. The V gene's germline CDR1 is SGHRS and CDR2 YFSETQ. V was clipped by 4 bases and J by 5 bases, with 12 bases between them. The CDR3 totals 13 residues. In DNA, the CDR3 is TGCGCCAGCAGCCCGTCGCCGTGGGAGACCCAGTACTTC. Protein: CASSPSPWETQYF.

This clonotype was seen more than once but under ten times. Here the CDR3 reads CASSLAPSAGYTF. The CDR3 DNA reads TGTGCCAGCAGTTTAGCTCCAAGTGCAGGCTACACCTTC. The rearrangement joins TRBV12-3 or TRBV12-4 to TRBJ1-2; D not resolved. The CDR3 runs 13 residues. V was cut by 0 bases and J by 8 bases, with 10 bases left in between.

This clonotype was observed a handful of times. This chain uses TRBV7-9 with TRBJ1-4, with unresolved D. CDR1 is SEHNR and CDR2 is FQNEAQ in the germline V gene (reference sequence). The CDR3 length is 15 residues. V lost 4 bases to trimming and J lost 5 bases, with 14 bases between them. In DNA form, the CDR3 reads TGTGCCAGCAGCTCGACGGACCACAGCAATGAAAAACTGTTTTTT. Translating it yields CASSSTDHSNEKLFF.

In its sample, this clonotype was seen a few times. CDR3 loop: CASSHLDGSYNEQFF. The CDR3 DNA reads as TGTGCCAGCAGTCACCTAGATGGATCCTACAATGAGCAGTTCTTC. This chain joins TRBV6-2 or TRBV6-3 and TRBJ2-1; D unclear. The CDR3 has 15 amino acids. Between the trimmed V and J ends, which lost 5 bases and 1 base, there was a span of 12 bases. CDR1 and CDR2 (germline): MNHEY, SVGEGT.

This chain joins TRBV7-3 and TRBJ2-3; D is possibly TRBD2 (6 bases). Trimming shortened V by 2 bases and J by 0 bases, and 12 bases separated the two germline ends. Germline V gene data show CDR1 as SGHTA and CDR2 as FQGTGA. The CDR3 sequence is 16 residues long. The CDR3 sequence is CASSLDVAGSTDTQYF. CDR3 bases: TGTGCCAGCAGCTTAGACGTGGCGGGGAGCACAGATACGCAGTATTTT.

This clonotype appeared a few times. This chain joins TRBV29-1 and TRBJ2-7, with 9 bases lining up with TRBD1. The germline CDR1 and CDR2 sequences are SQVTM and ANQGSEA. This CDR3 has 14 amino acids. After removal of 6 bases from V and 3 bases from J, the junction contained 9 bases not matched to a gene. The CDR3 spells CSVAAGTGNYEQYF. CDR3 sequence (DNA): TGCAGCGTCGCCGCCGGGACAGGGAACTACGAGCAGTACTTC.

This clonotype was recorded a few times. This chain links TRBV6-6 with TRBJ2-5; D remains ambiguous. This CDR3 region has 12 residues. Germline CDR1 MNHNY, CDR2 SVGAGI (reference sequence). V lost 5 bases and J 5 bases, leaving 9 bases between the germline ends. The chain's CDR3 is CASSPITETQYF. The CDR3 DNA follows: TGTGCCAGCAGTCCAATAACCGAGACCCAGTACTTC.